This T cell receptor (beta chain) was profiled in a study of Ad26.COV2.S vaccination and SARS-CoV-2 variants. Concerning this clone: Antigen unknown.

Only in-frame clones appear in the TCRdb table, and some are missing; sequencing was by immunoSEQ multiplex PCR. The repertoire holds 250,000 to 300,000 clones, with 80% to 90% as singletons. The CDR3 extends over 14 amino acids. Per germline, CDR1 SGHRS and CDR2 YFSETQ. After removal of 4 bases from V and 6 bases from J, the junction contained 2 bases not matched to a gene. Regarding the study as a whole: Possible underestimation of total T cell responses by the TCR breadth and depth analyses was noted.

Treatment meaning: over 15 received Ad26.COV2.S at low or high dose, single or two shots; about 5 received placebo; per-sample allocation not given. On day 63 after the first injection, vaccine and placebo recipients gave samples. Expressing Wuhan-strain SARS-CoV-2 spike, an Ad26 vector served as the vaccine. This rearrangement joins TRBV5-1 to TRBJ1-4, with TRBD1 matching 11 bases. This material consisted of peripheral blood, taken in a trial of Ad26.COV2.S vaccine versus placebo. The TCR originated in a person aged 18-60 years who received the Ad26.COV2.S COVID-19 vaccine or a placebo. The CDR3: CASSAGQGDEKLFF. CDR3 DNA: TGCGCCAGCAGCGCGGGACAGGGGGATGAAAAACTGTTTTTT. Full variable domain (missing parts from reference TRBV5-1 and TRBJ1-4): KAGVTQTPRYLIKTRGQQVTLSCSPISGHRSVSWYQQTPGQGLQFLFEYFSETQRNKGNFPGRFSGRQFSNSRSEMNVSTLELGDSALYLCASSAGQGDEKLFFGSGTQLSVL.